The present TCR beta chain was sequenced within a study of blood T cell repertoires in COVID-19. As for the study in general: From the United States, Italy and Spain came samples of acute and convalescent COVID-19. T cells, B-cell-depleted T cells, or PBMCs supplied cDNA or gDNA.

A few counts support this clone. CDR1 is SGHTA, CDR2 FQGNSA, per germline. The CDR3 totals 14 residues. With 1 base removed from V and 0 bases from J, the gap between germline ends came to 7 bases. How the authors handled the data: Estimates of nucleated cell counts were drawn from the amplification of reference gene primers. Generated by immunoSEQ multiplex PCR, the TCRdb table keeps only in-frame clones and is missing some. From that table come the V and J calls and clone size; the DNA was used to work out D and trimming. The data contain some 95,000 clones, less than 85% of them seen just once; the ten biggest clones take up 8% to 9%.

Sequenced: peripheral blood. This receptor was identified in a man in his fifties or sixties who had recovered from COVID-19. V usage is TRBV7-2 and J usage is TRBJ2-7; no firm D call. The CDR3 spells CASSLGHSSYEQYF. The CDR3 DNA reads TGTGCCAGCAGCTTAGGACACAGCTCCTACGAGCAGTACTTC. The complete variable domain, with remaining parts taken from reference TRBV7-2 and TRBJ2-7, reads GAGVSQSPSNKVTEKGKDVELRCDPISGHTALYWYRQSLGQGLEFLIYFQGNSAPDKSGLPSDRFSAERTGGSVSTLTIQRTQQEDSAVYLCASSLGHSSYEQYFGPGTRLTVT.